This T cell receptor beta chain was captured by sequencing in a study of PD-L1 blockade in urothelial cancer. Time point in this sample: pretreatment peripheral blood. Anywhere from 1 to 8 samples came from each patient, spanning pretreatment and on-treatment. V lost 6 bases, J lost 2 bases, and 11 bases lay in between. CDR3 length: 13 amino acids. Germline V lookup: CDR1 MNHEY, CDR2 SVGAGI. Note on this clone: Other nucleotide sequences in the sample specify the same CDR3.

The method was immunoSEQ multiplex PCR; TCRdb's version includes in-frame clones alone and lacks a portion of them. The profile shows about 87,000 clones, 84% of them singletons. This clonotype originated in a man aged 55 to 70 with urothelial cancer. This chain uses TRBV6-5 with TRBJ2-7, with D possibly TRBD2 on 7 matching bases. The specimen was PBMCs, collected around atezolizumab (anti-PD-L1) treatment. Here the CDR3 DNA reads TGTGCCAGCAGAGAGGGGGGGGCCTACGAGCAGTACTTC. Residues: CASREGGAYEQYF.